This T cell receptor (beta chain) emerged from a study of blood T cell repertoires in COVID-19. Whole-study context: Samples of COVID-19 (acute and convalescent) were obtained from the United States, Italy and Spain. The analysed material was cDNA or gDNA that came from T cells, B-cell-depleted T cells, or PBMCs.

The germline V gene has CDR1 MDHEN and CDR2 SYDVKM. This CDR3 region has 16 residues. V gave up 6 bases and J gave up 1 base, with 17 bases separating them. Repertoires were generated with immunoSEQ multiplex PCR, while TCRdb's copy carries only in-frame clones and drops some. The top ten clones hold approximately 1.9% of a sample with fewer than 35,000 clones, 87% of them seen once. The receptor's source is a man in his fifties with active or convalescent COVID-19. The V and J genes are TRBV28 and TRBJ2-3; D gene ambiguous. Sequencing was performed on peripheral blood. The CDR3 DNA follows: TGTGCCAGCAGCGCCCGGAGCGCGGAGCGCACAGATACGCAGTATTTT. This sequence encodes CASSARSAERTDTQYF. Drawing the rest from reference TRBV28 and TRBJ2-3, the complete variable domain is DVKVTQSSRYLVKRTGEKVFLECVQDMDHENMFWYRQDPGLGLRLIYFSYDVKMKEKGDIPEGYSVSREKKERFSLILESASTNQTSMYLCASSARSAERTDTQYFGPGTRLTVL.